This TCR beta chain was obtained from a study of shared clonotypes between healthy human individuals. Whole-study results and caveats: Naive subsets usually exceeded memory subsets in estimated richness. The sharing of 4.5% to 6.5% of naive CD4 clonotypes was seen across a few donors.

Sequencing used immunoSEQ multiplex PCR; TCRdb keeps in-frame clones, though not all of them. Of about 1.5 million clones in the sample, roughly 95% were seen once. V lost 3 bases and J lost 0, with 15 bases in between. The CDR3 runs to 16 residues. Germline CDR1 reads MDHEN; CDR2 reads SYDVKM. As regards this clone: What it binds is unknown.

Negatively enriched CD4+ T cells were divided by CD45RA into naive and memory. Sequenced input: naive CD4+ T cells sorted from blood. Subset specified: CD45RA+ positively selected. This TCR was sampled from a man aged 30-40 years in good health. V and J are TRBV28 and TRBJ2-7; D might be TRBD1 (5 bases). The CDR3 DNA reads TGTGCCAGCAGTTTTATGGACATGCCGACCTCCTACGAGCAGTACTTC. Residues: CASSFMDMPTSYEQYF.